These 2 T cell receptor beta chains were sequenced from one sample in a study of Ad26.COV2.S vaccination and SARS-CoV-2 variants. Data came from immunoSEQ multiplex PCR; TCRdb stores just in-frame clones and leaves some out. The sample includes 500,000 or so clones, nearly 90% of them seen just once. The treatment here: over 15 received Ad26.COV2.S at low or high dose, single or two shots; 5 received placebo; per-sample allocation not given. Repertoires come from day 63 after the first vaccine or placebo injection. Material: peripheral blood, obtained in a trial of Ad26.COV2.S vaccine versus placebo. The receptors shown here come from a person aged 18-65 years who received the Ad26.COV2.S COVID-19 vaccine or a placebo.

The rearrangement joins TRBV6-5 to TRBJ2-2; the D is unclear. The V and J ends lost 4 bases and 4 bases respectively, with 13 bases between them. Per the germline V gene, CDR1 is MNHEY and CDR2 is SVGAGI. CDR3 length: 15 residues. The CDR3: CASSSTRASTGELFF. CDR3 coding DNA: TGTGCCAGCAGTTCGACACGGGCTAGCACCGGGGAGCTGTTTTTT.

The chain has TRBV5-1 and TRBJ2-1; TRBD2 aligns across 7 bases. CDR3 size: 13 residues. V was pared by 5 bases and J by 7 bases, with 6 bases of the junction left unmatched. Germline V gene sequence: CDR1 SGHRS, CDR2 YFSETQ. The CDR3 coding sequence is TGCGCCAGCAGATTCCAGGGAGGGAATGAGCAGTTCTTC. Protein product: CASRFQGGNEQFF.